The clone carrying this TCR beta chain was detected only a few times. Its antigen is undetermined. Germline V gene sequence: CDR1 SGHTS, CDR2 YDEGEE. J gave up 13 bases and V 2 bases, and 6 bases lay outside the gene matches. The CDR3 extends over 12 amino acids. This sample is part of a study of beta chain features in type 1 diabetes. Averaging roughly 110 mL, one heparinised blood draw was given by each donor. Sorting of CD4+ naive, central memory, regulatory and stem cell-like memory cells was performed via CD45RO/CCR7/CD25/CD127/CD95/CD27. What was sequenced were expressed TCRB transcripts, since all of the isolated RNA had been reverse transcribed. Sequenced by immunoSEQ multiplex PCR; TCRdb stores in-frame clones only, minus some. This sample carries around 260,000 clones, 20% of them seen once, and the ten largest clones take 0.028%. General observations from the study: Shortening of TCRB CDR3s, moderate but significant, appeared in all four CD4+ subsets of Type 1 diabetes patients. With patients and controls alike, PCR might favor shorter templates to an equal degree.

The sample comprised naive CD4+ T cells from blood. This TCR was sampled from a woman aged 40 to 55 with type 1 diabetes. The V gene is TRBV5-8, the J gene TRBJ2-1, with 7 bases matching TRBD1. CDR3 loop: CASSLYTGEQFF. CDR3 sequence (DNA): TGTGCCAGCAGCTTATATACAGGGGAACAGTTCTTC. Full variable domain (missing parts from reference TRBV5-8 and TRBJ2-1): EAGVTQSPTHLIKTRGQQATLRCSPISGHTSVYWYQQALGLGLQFLLWYDEGEERNRGNFPPRFSGRQFPNYSSELNVNALELEDSALYLCASSLYTGEQFFGPGTRLTVL.